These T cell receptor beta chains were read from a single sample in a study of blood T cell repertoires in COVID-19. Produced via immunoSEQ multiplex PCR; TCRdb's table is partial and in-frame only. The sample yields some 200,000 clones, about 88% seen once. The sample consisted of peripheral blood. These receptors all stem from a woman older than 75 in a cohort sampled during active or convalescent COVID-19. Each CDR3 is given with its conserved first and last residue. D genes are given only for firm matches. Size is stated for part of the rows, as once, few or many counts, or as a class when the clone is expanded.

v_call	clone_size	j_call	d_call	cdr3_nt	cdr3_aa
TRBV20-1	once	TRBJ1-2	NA	TGCAGTGTCGCGTATGGCTACACCTTC	CSVAYGYTF
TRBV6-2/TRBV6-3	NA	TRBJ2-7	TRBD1	TGTGCCAGCAGTTACTCCCGCGACAGGGGGCCCTCCGAGCAGTACTTC	CASSYSRDRGPSEQYF
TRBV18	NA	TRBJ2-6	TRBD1	TGTGCCAGCTCACCACCGGGACAGTCTATATCTGGGGCCAACGTCCTGACTTTC	CASSPPGQSISGANVLTF
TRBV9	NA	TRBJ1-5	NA	TGTGCCAGCAGCCCCTATCAGCCCCAGCATTTT	CASSPYQPQHF
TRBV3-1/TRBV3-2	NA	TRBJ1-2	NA	TGTGCCAGCAGCCAAGAGGCCTTAAGCTACACCTTC	CASSQEALSYTF
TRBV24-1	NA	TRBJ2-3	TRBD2	TGTGCCACCAGTGTACTAGCGGGGACAGAGACGCAGTATTTT	CATSVLAGTETQYF
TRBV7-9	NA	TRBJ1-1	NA	TGTGCCAGCAGCTTAACGGGGTTTGGTATCACTGAAGCTTTCTTT	CASSLTGFGITEAFF
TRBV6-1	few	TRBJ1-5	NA	TGTGCCAGCAGTGAAGGGACAGACCCTTCTGGGCCCCAGCATTTT	CASSEGTDPSGPQHF
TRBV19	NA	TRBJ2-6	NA	TGTGCCAGTATACTAACAGGCTCTGGGGCCAACGTCCTGACTTTC	CASILTGSGANVLTF
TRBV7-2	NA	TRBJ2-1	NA	TGTGCCAGCAGCTTCCGCGGGGTGTCCTACAATGAGCAGTTCTTC	CASSFRGVSYNEQFF